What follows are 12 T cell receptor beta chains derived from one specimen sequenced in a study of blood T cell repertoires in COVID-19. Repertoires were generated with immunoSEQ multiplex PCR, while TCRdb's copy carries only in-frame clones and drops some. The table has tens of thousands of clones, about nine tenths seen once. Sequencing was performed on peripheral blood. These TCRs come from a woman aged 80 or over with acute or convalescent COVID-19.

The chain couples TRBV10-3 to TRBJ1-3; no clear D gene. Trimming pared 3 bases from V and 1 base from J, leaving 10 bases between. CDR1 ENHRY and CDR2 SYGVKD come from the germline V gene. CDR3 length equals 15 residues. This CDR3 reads CAISDVVQSGNTIYF. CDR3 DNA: TGTGCCATCAGTGACGTGGTCCAGTCTGGAAACACCATATATTTT.

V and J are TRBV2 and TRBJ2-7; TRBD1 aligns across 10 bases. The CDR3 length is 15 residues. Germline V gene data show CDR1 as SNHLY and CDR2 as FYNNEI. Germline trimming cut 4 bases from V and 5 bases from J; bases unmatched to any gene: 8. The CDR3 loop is CASSGDRGSWNEQYF. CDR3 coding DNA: TGTGCCAGCAGTGGGGACAGGGGTTCCTGGAACGAGCAGTACTTC. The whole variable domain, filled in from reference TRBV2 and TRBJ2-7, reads EPEVTQTPSHQVTQMGQEVILRCVPISNHLYFYWYRQILGQKVEFLVSFYNNEISEKSEIFDDQFSVERPDGSNFTLKIRSTKLEDSAMYFCASSGDRGSWNEQYFGPGTRLTVT.

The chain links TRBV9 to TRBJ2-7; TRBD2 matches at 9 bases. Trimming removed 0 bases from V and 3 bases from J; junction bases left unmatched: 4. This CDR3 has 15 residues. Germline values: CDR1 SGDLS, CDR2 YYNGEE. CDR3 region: CASSVGSGGLYEQYF. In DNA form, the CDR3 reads TGTGCCAGCAGCGTAGGAAGCGGGGGGCTCTACGAGCAGTACTTC.

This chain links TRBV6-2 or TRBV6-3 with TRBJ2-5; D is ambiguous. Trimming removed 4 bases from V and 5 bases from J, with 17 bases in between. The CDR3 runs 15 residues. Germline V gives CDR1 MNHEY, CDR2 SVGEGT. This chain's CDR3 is CASSSHRSFRETQYF. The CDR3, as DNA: TGTGCCAGCAGTTCCCATCGGTCCTTCCGCGAGACCCAGTACTTC.

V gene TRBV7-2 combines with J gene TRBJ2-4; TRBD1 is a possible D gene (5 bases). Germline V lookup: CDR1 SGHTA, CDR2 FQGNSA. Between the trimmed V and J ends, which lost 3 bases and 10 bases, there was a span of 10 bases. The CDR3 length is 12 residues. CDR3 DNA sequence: TGTGCCAGCAGCTTCGGACAAGATATTCAGTACTTC. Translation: CASSFGQDIQYF.

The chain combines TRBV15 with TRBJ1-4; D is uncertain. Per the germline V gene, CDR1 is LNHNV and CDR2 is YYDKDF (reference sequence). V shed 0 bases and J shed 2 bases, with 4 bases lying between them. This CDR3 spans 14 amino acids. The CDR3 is CATSRDPTNEKLFF. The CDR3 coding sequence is TGTGCCACCAGCAGAGACCCGACTAATGAAAAACTGTTTTTT.

The CDR3, as DNA: TGTGCCAGCAGCTTAGCCGGGACAGGACTCTCCAAAAACATTCAGTACTTC. The encoded protein is CASSLAGTGLSKNIQYF. The chain employs TRBV5-6 and TRBJ2-4; 8 nucleotides match TRBD1. The CDR3 runs to 17 residues. V lost 2 bases, J lost 2 bases, and 9 bases stayed unmatched. Germline V lookup: CDR1 SGHDT, CDR2 YYEEEE. The variable domain in full, completed from reference TRBV5-6 and TRBJ2-4, reads DAGVTQSPTHLIKTRGQQVTLRCSPKSGHDTVSWYQQALGQGPQFIFQYYEEEERQRGNFPDRFSGHQFPNYSSELNVNALLLGDSALYLCASSLAGTGLSKNIQYFGAGTRLSVL.

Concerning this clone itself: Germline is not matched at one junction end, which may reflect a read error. The CDR3 DNA follows: TGCGCCAGCAGTCAATCCGGCGGAAGCTTC. Protein product: CASSQSGGSF. The V call is TRBV23-1, the J call TRBJ2-7; the D is unclear. TRBV23-1 is placed among ORFs of uncertain function. The CDR3 consists of 10 residues.

CDR3 nucleotide sequence: TGTGCCAGCAGCTTAAGTAACGGGGAGAACACTGAAGCTTTCTTT. This sequence encodes CASSLSNGENTEAFF. V gene TRBV7-3 combines with J gene TRBJ1-1; D not resolved. The length of the CDR3 is 15 residues. V lost 1 base to trimming and J lost 1 base, with 10 bases between them. The germline V gene has CDR1 SGHTA and CDR2 FQGTGA.

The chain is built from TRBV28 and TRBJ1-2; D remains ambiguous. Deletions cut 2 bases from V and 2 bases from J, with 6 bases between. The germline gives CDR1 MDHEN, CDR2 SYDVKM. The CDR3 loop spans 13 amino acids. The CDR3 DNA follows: TGTGCCAGCAGTTTAAAGCCCAACTATGGCTACACCTTC. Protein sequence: CASSLKPNYGYTF.

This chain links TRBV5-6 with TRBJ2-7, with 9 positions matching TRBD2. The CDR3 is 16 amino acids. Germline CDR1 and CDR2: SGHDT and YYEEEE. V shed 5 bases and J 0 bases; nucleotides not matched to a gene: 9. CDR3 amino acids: CASSRRGTSLSYEQYF. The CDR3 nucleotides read TGTGCCAGCAGTCGTAGAGGGACTAGCCTCTCCTACGAGCAGTACTTC.

The CDR3 DNA reads TGTGCCAGCAGTGTCTGGGGGCGATCACAAGAGACCCAGTACTTC. Encoded protein: CASSVWGRSQETQYF. This chain links TRBV2 with TRBJ2-5, with D perhaps TRBD1 (6 bases). V lost 4 bases and J lost 2, with 14 bases in between. Germline V CDR1 and CDR2: SNHLY, FYNNEI. CDR3 length: 15 residues.